Each of the 29 T cell receptor beta chains below was sequenced from the same sample in a study of blood T cell repertoires in COVID-19. Profiled with immunoSEQ multiplex PCR; TCRdb holds only in-frame clones, not every one. This sample has some 70,000 clones, with about 90% found just once. Sequencing used peripheral blood. These TCRs come from a woman older than 75 with active COVID-19.

This clone was seen once. The rearrangement uses TRBV4-1 and TRBJ1-5; 8 nucleotides match TRBD1. Germline V lookup: CDR1 MGHRA, CDR2 YSYEKL. This CDR3 spans 17 amino acids. Trimming took 0 bases from V and 3 from J; bases not matched to a gene: 7. DNA for the CDR3: TGCGCCAGCAGCCAAGACGCGGCAGGGGGCAACAATCAGCCCCAGCATTTT. Translating it yields CASSQDAAGGNNQPQHF.

This clone has a handful of counts. The rearrangement uses TRBV11-2 and TRBJ2-1, with 11 bases fitting TRBD2. V dropped 3 bases and J dropped 7; count of bases not matched to a gene: 8. CDR1 is SGHAT and CDR2 is FQNNGV in the germline V gene. CDR3 length equals 16 residues. Here the CDR3 DNA reads TGTGCCAGCAGCTTTCGAGGTAGCGGGAGGGAGAATGAGCAGTTCTTC. It translates to CASSFRGSGRENEQFF.

This chain joins TRBV19 and TRBJ2-1, with 9 positions matching TRBD2. J lost 5 bases, V lost 6 bases, and 5 bases had no gene match. CDR3 size: 14 residues. Germline V gene lookup returns CDR1 LNHDA and CDR2 SQIVND (reference sequence). Here the CDR3 DNA reads TGTGCCAGTAGGCGACTAGCGGCCGACAATGAGCAGTTCTTC. It encodes CASRRLAADNEQFF.

V is TRBV14 and J is TRBJ1-4; TRBD1 matches at 7 bases. The V gene's germline CDR1 is SGHDN and CDR2 FVKESK. The junction had 7 bases not matched to a gene; V was cut back by 2 bases and J by 4 bases. This CDR3 region has 16 residues. The CDR3 sequence: CASSQLGTVGNEKLFF. In DNA form, the CDR3 reads TGTGCCAGCAGCCAACTCGGGACAGTTGGTAATGAAAAACTGTTTTTT.

The chain combines TRBV5-1 with TRBJ2-7, with 8 bases lining up with TRBD1. Unmatched junction bases numbered 6, after V lost 4 bases and J lost 0 bases. CDR1 is SGHRS, CDR2 YFSETQ, per germline. There are 15 residues in the CDR3. This CDR3 is CASSETGTGSYEQYF. CDR3 coding DNA: TGCGCCAGCAGCGAGACCGGGACAGGCTCCTACGAGCAGTACTTC.

This clone was seen a single time. The rearrangement links TRBV7-2 to TRBJ2-5; 7 bases agree with TRBD2. The germline gives CDR1 SGHTA, CDR2 FQGNSA. The CDR3 is 13 residues long. V was clipped by 5 bases and J by 3 bases; unmatched bases: 3. The chain's CDR3 is CASSPRGEETQYF. The CDR3 nucleotides read TGTGCCAGCAGCCCCCGGGGGGAAGAGACCCAGTACTTC.

The V and J genes are TRBV7-2 and TRBJ2-5; D is unresolved. Trimming pared 3 bases from V and 4 bases from J, leaving 12 bases between. CDR1 SGHTA and CDR2 FQGNSA come from the germline V gene. This CDR3 is built from 14 residues. The CDR3: CASSFAARPETQYF. CDR3 bases: TGTGCCAGCAGCTTTGCAGCCAGGCCAGAGACCCAGTACTTC.

This clone is medium-sized (0.01 to 0.1%) by share. V gene TRBV27 combines with J gene TRBJ1-6; maybe TRBD1 (6 bases). CDR3 length equals 15 residues. The germline V gene encodes CDR1 MNHEY and CDR2 SMNVEV (reference sequence). V shed 2 bases and J shed 11 bases, with 16 bases lying between them. This CDR3 reads CASSLRYRVLTPLHF. The CDR3 DNA reads as TGTGCCAGCAGTTTAAGGTACAGGGTACTGACACCCCTCCACTTT.

CDR3 residues: CASSWAGSSYEQYF. The CDR3 region has the DNA TGTGCCAGCAGTTGGGCCGGGAGCTCCTACGAGCAGTACTTC. This chain connects TRBV28 to TRBJ2-7; possible D gene TRBD2, 6 bases. The CDR3 is made up of 14 amino acids. V lost 4 bases and J lost 0, with 10 bases in between. CDR1 is MDHEN and CDR2 is SYDVKM in the germline V gene.

The V gene is TRBV7-2, the J gene TRBJ2-3; no reliable D call. Trimming removed 3 bases from V and 4 bases from J, with 11 bases in between. The CDR3 has 14 residues. CDR1 and CDR2 from the germline V gene are SGHTA and FQGNSA. The CDR3 sequence is CASSLLITADTQYF. The DNA of the CDR3 is TGTGCCAGCAGCTTGTTGATCACGGCAGATACGCAGTATTTT. Drawing the rest from reference TRBV7-2 and TRBJ2-3, the complete variable domain is GAGVSQSPSNKVTEKGKDVELRCDPISGHTALYWYRQSLGQGLEFLIYFQGNSAPDKSGLPSDRFSAERTGGSVSTLTIQRTQQEDSAVYLCASSLLITADTQYFGPGTRLTVL.

This chain links TRBV12-3 or TRBV12-4 with TRBJ1-1, with D possibly being TRBD1 (5 bases). This CDR3 region has 13 residues. V shed 7 bases and J shed 4 bases, with 13 bases lying between them. In DNA form, the CDR3 reads TGTGCCAGCACCTCGGGGGTCGGCACTGAAGCTTTCTTT. Translation gives CASTSGVGTEAFF.

This sequence joins TRBV7-3 and TRBJ2-2, with TRBD2 as a possible D gene (5 bases). V lost 1 base, J lost 0 bases, and 12 bases lay in between. CDR1 is SGHTA and CDR2 is FQGTGA in the germline V gene. The CDR3 consists of 17 residues. The CDR3 here is CASSLRGGSANTGELFF. The CDR3 nucleotides read TGTGCCAGCAGCTTAAGGGGTGGGAGCGCGAACACCGGGGAGCTGTTTTTT.

This chain connects TRBV5-8 to TRBJ2-5; 8 nucleotides agree with TRBD2. CDR3 size: 16 residues. J gave up 2 bases and V 3 bases, and 9 bases lay outside the gene matches. CDR1 and CDR2 from the germline V gene are SGHTS and YDEGEE. CDR3 in amino acids: CASSYGLAWGQETQYF. The DNA of the CDR3 is TGTGCCAGCAGCTACGGACTAGCCTGGGGACAAGAGACCCAGTACTTC.

The chain carries TRBV6-7 and TRBJ2-7; maybe TRBD2 (6 bases). TRBV6-7 is an open reading frame, and its role is uncertain. The V end lost 5 bases, the J end lost 5 bases, and 13 bases lay between the germline ends. This CDR3 region has 13 residues. Written as DNA, the CDR3 is TGTGCCAGCAGTGGGGGACTCCGTGACGAGCAGTACTTC. Residues: CASSGGLRDEQYF.

A single count supports this clone. The chain has TRBV11-2 and TRBJ2-6, with D perhaps TRBD2 (5 bases). CDR3 length equals 17 residues. Germline V gives CDR1 SGHAT, CDR2 FQNNGV. V lost 1 base to trimming and J lost 0 bases, with 10 bases between them. CDR3 region: CASSLVAGISGANVLTF. The CDR3 bases are TGTGCCAGCAGCTTAGTTGCGGGCATCTCTGGGGCCAACGTCCTGACTTTC. The variable domain in full, with the rest retrieved from reference TRBV11-2 and TRBJ2-6, is EAGVAQSPRYKIIEKRQSVAFWCNPISGHATLYWYQQILGQGPKLLIQFQNNGVVDDSQLPKDRFSAERLKGVDSTLKIQPAKLEDSAVYLCASSLVAGISGANVLTFGAGSRLTVL.

The CDR3 is CASSLGGYGRVETQYF. In DNA form, the CDR3 reads TGTGCCAGCAGCTTGGGAGGGTATGGGCGAGTTGAGACCCAGTACTTC. The chain recombines TRBV5-6 with TRBJ2-5, with D possibly TRBD2 on 5 matching bases. V was shortened by 0 bases and J by 5 bases, with 17 bases between the two germline ends. CDR1 and CDR2 from the germline V gene are SGHDT and YYEEEE. This CDR3 is 16 amino acids long.

The chain recombines TRBV6-6 with TRBJ1-5; TRBD1 matches 11 bases. Losses at the gene ends were 5 bases for V and 5 bases for J; bases not matched to a gene: 5. This CDR3 has 15 residues. CDR1 and CDR2 (germline): MNHNY, SVGAGI (reference sequence). The CDR3 is CASSRRGQGDQPQHF. Here the CDR3 DNA reads TGTGCCAGCAGTCGACGGGGACAGGGGGATCAGCCCCAGCATTTT.

The chain is built from TRBV18 and TRBJ2-5; D remains ambiguous. Trimming cost V 1 base and J 4 bases, with 7 bases left between them. Per the germline V gene, CDR1 is KGHSH and CDR2 is LQKENI. This CDR3 comprises 13 residues. The CDR3 DNA follows: TGTGCCAGCTCACCACGCCCGGGAGAGACCCAGTACTTC. Translating gives CASSPRPGETQYF.

The rearrangement links TRBV4-2 to TRBJ2-2, with 7 bases lining up with TRBD2. The CDR3 covers 17 residues. Germline loops: CDR1 LGHNA, CDR2 YNFKEQ. V gave up 1 base and J gave up 7 bases; unmatched junction bases: 12. CDR3 in amino acids: CASSQGAGESVGGELFF. The DNA of the CDR3 is TGTGCCAGCAGCCAAGGCGCGGGGGAATCGGTGGGCGGGGAGCTGTTTTTT.

This chain joins TRBV6-4 and TRBJ2-7; the D gene is possibly TRBD2 (5 bases). The ends were cut back, 2 bases at V and 4 bases at J, with 9 bases in the middle. Germline V gene data show CDR1 as MRHNA and CDR2 as SNTAGT. The CDR3 has 13 amino acids. The CDR3 loop is CASSDGSGYEQYF. Written as DNA, the CDR3 is TGTGCCAGCAGTGACGGAAGCGGATACGAGCAGTACTTC.

The V gene is TRBV28, the J gene TRBJ2-3; 8 bases are a match to TRBD2. After removal of 3 bases from V and 2 bases from J, the junction contained 4 bases not matched to a gene. Germline assignment: CDR1 MDHEN and CDR2 SYDVKM. The CDR3 consists of 15 residues. The DNA of the CDR3 is TGTGCCAGCAGTTTGCTAGCGGGCTACACAGATACGCAGTATTTT. Residues: CASSLLAGYTDTQYF.

The J gene is TRBJ1-1, the V gene TRBV5-1; D is ambiguous. The CDR3 sequence is 15 residues long. The V gene lost 0 bases and the J gene lost 3 bases, with 12 bases spanning the gap. Germline CDR1 SGHRS, CDR2 YFSETQ. In DNA form, the CDR3 reads TGCGCCAGCAGCTTGGATTACAGCGGTCACACTGAAGCTTTCTTT. This gives the protein CASSLDYSGHTEAFF.

This rearrangement joins TRBV5-1 to TRBJ1-3; D is perhaps TRBD1 (5 bases). From germline, CDR1 is SGHRS and CDR2 YFSETQ. V lost 5 bases, J lost 3 bases, and 12 bases lay in between. This CDR3 has 14 residues. The CDR3 is CASRPGHNGNTIYF. DNA of the CDR3: TGCGCCAGCAGACCTGGACATAATGGAAACACCATATATTTT.

This clone was seen just once. The rearrangement links TRBV2 to TRBJ1-1, with 9 bases identical to TRBD1. CDR1 is SNHLY and CDR2 is FYNNEI in the germline V gene. After removal of 9 bases from V and 1 base from J, the junction contained 3 bases not matched to a gene. CDR3 length equals 13 residues. The CDR3 DNA reads TGTGCCAGTCAGGACAGGGGGAACACTGAAGCTTTCTTT. It yields the protein CASQDRGNTEAFF.

The sample holds a few counts of this clone. The rearrangement uses TRBV9 and TRBJ2-3; D is unresolved. The CDR3 has 12 amino acids. Germline CDR1 reads SGDLS; CDR2 reads YYNGEE. Deletions cut 2 bases from V and 2 bases from J, with 3 bases between. CDR3 amino acids: CASSVITDTQYF. The CDR3 coding sequence is TGTGCCAGCAGCGTCATCACAGATACGCAGTATTTT.

The chain combines TRBV12-3 or TRBV12-4 with TRBJ1-1, with unresolved D. Trimming removed 6 bases at V and 7 bases at J, with 9 bases between. This CDR3 spans 11 amino acids. In nucleotides, the CDR3 is TGTGCCAGCAGCCCGGGGAGTGAAGCTTTCTTT. Protein: CASSPGSEAFF.

Written as DNA, the CDR3 is TGTGCCAGCAGCTCGTTTGGACAGGGGCCCTCCTACGAGCAGTACTTC. Amino acids: CASSSFGQGPSYEQYF. V is TRBV5-4 and J is TRBJ2-7; 9 positions match TRBD1. With 3 bases clipped from V and 0 bases from J, the junction kept 7 bases outside the gene matches. This CDR3 region has 16 residues. Germline V CDR1 and CDR2: SGHNT, YYREEE (reference sequence).

This clone was recorded only once. V is TRBV18 and J is TRBJ2-3; TRBD1 matches at 11 bases. CDR1 is KGHSH and CDR2 is LQKENI in the germline V gene. The CDR3 is made up of 19 amino acids. V dropped 1 base and J dropped 0; count of bases not matched to a gene: 9. CDR3 sequence: CASSPRGTGGSTSTDTQYF. The CDR3 bases are TGTGCCAGCTCACCACGCGGGACAGGGGGGTCTACTAGCACAGATACGCAGTATTTT.

This rearrangement joins TRBV5-4 to TRBJ2-1; 7 bases are shared with TRBD2. The trim removed 3 bases at V and 8 bases at J, leaving 8 bases unmatched. The CDR3 runs to 14 residues. CDR1 and CDR2 (germline): SGHNT, YYREEE (reference sequence). Here the CDR3 DNA reads TGTGCCAGCAGCTCCGGGACTATGGCCTATGAGCAGTTCTTC. It translates to CASSSGTMAYEQFF.